Following are 6 T cell receptor beta chains from one sample sequenced in a study of OX40 agonist ivuxolimab in advanced cancers. Data came from immunoSEQ multiplex PCR; TCRdb stores just in-frame clones and leaves some out. The sample has 100,000 to 150,000 clones, 85% to 95% seen once; the top ten hold 0.7% to 0.85%. Here the sequenced sample was CD4+ or CD8+ T cells sorted from blood, taken in a trial of the OX40 agonist ivuxolimab. The receptors come from an adult with an advanced solid tumor such as melanoma, head and neck, liver or kidney cancer.

This rearrangement joins TRBV18 to TRBJ2-7; TRBD1 aligns across 7 bases. The CDR3 is 19 residues long. V gave up 2 bases and J gave up 3 bases; unmatched junction bases: 19. CDR1 is KGHSH, CDR2 LQKENI, per germline. CDR3 in amino acids: CASSPALPQGSISIYEQYF. The CDR3 coding sequence is TGTGCCAGCTCACCAGCCCTCCCACAGGGGTCAATTTCCATCTACGAGCAGTACTTC.

The V gene is TRBV7-2, the J gene TRBJ1-2; D call uncertain. V gave up 5 bases and J gave up 5 bases, with 12 bases separating them. The germline V gene encodes CDR1 SGHTA and CDR2 FQGNSA. The CDR3 covers 13 residues. The CDR3: CASSALAVYGYTF. The DNA of the CDR3 is TGTGCCAGCAGCGCCCTGGCTGTTTATGGCTACACCTTC.

This chain links TRBV5-1 with TRBJ1-2; tentatively, D is TRBD1 (6 bases). This CDR3 is 14 amino acids long. Germline V gene sequence: CDR1 SGHRS, CDR2 YFSETQ. V gave up 5 bases and J gave up 3 bases, with 14 bases separating them. CDR3 in amino acids: CASSSGSGDYGYTF. DNA for the CDR3: TGCGCCAGCAGTTCCGGATCAGGGGACTATGGCTACACCTTC.

The chain joins TRBV6-6 to TRBJ2-7; TRBD2 matches 14 bases. Germline CDR1 is MNHNY and CDR2 is SVGAGI (reference sequence). The CDR3 totals 15 residues. Germline trimming cut 4 bases from V and 6 bases from J; bases unmatched to any gene: 5. CDR3 nucleotide sequence: TGTGCCAGCAGTTTAGGGACTAGCGGGAGTTCCGAGCAGTACTTC. Its translation is CASSLGTSGSSEQYF.

The gene calls are TRBV5-1 and TRBJ2-5; D unresolved. The J call may be incorrect, as the DNA end agrees better with TRBJ2-7. This CDR3 spans 11 amino acids. Germline V lookup: CDR1 SGHRS, CDR2 YFSETQ. The CDR3 protein is CASSLAYEQYF. Written as DNA, the CDR3 is TGCGCCAGCAGCTTGGCCTACGAGCAGTACTTC.

This chain joins TRBV7-3 and TRBJ2-7; tentatively, D is TRBD2 (6 bases). The V gene lost 5 bases and the J gene lost 0 bases, with 17 bases spanning the gap. CDR3 length: 16 amino acids. Germline V gives CDR1 SGHTA, CDR2 FQGTGA. Written as DNA, the CDR3 is TGTGCCAGCAGCATTTCCGGGACTCCTGCCTCCTACGAGCAGTACTTC. Its protein product is CASSISGTPASYEQYF.